This T cell receptor (beta chain) was identified during a study of shared clonotypes between healthy human individuals. General study results and limits: A few donors had 5% to 6% of their naive CD4 clonotypes in common.

Concerning this clone itself: The antigen is not known.

TCRdb's table, derived via immunoSEQ multiplex PCR, lists solely in-frame clones and lacks some. The top ten clones hold around 2% of a sample with 600,000 to 750,000 clones, approximately 79% of them seen once. The CDR3 spans 15 residues. The V gene lost 1 base and the J gene lost 0 bases, with 7 bases spanning the gap. Germline CDR1 SGHAT, CDR2 FQNNGV. This sequence was found in a woman aged 25 to 39 in good health. The chain joins TRBV11-2 to TRBJ1-3; D unresolved. Sequencing was performed on memory CD4+ T cells sorted from blood. The subset denotes: CD45RA-negative fraction. The CDR3 coding sequence is TGTGCCAGCAGCTTAGGACTCGCCTCTGGAAACACCATATATTTT. Its protein is CASSLGLASGNTIYF.